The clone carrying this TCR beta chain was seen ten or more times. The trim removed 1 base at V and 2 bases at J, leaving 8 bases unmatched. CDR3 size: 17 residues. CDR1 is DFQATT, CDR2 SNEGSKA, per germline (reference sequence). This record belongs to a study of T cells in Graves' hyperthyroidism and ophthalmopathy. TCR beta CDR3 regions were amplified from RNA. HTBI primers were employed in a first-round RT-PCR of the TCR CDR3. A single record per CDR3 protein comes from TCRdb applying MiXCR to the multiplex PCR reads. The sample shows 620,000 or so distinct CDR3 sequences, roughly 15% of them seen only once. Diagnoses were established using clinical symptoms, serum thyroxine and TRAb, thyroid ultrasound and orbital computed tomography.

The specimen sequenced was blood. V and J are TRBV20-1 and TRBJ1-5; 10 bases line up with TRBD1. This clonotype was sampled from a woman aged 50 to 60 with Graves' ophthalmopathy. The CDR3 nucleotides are TGCAGTGCTAGAGTCCCGACAGGGGGCTTGGGCAATCAGCCCCAGCATTTT. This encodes CSARVPTGGLGNQPQHF.